The sequence of this TCR beta chain was determined in a study of PD-1 blockade in classical Hodgkin lymphoma. Study-level results: Healthy donors were reported to have higher baseline TCR diversity than newly diagnosed patients. Those patients who began receiving nivolumab less than 1 year after ASCT had lower diversity, and they were excluded. Compared with baseline, CD4+ but not CD8+ TCR diversity had risen significantly by C4D1.

All patients relapsed after autologous stem cell transplantation, and brentuximab vedotin exposure varied. Comment on this clone: Its antigen is not known.

Using immunoSEQ multiplex PCR, the repertoire was profiled, and TCRdb retains in-frame clones only, with some absent. The sample has roughly 25,000 clones; approximately 78% are singletons. Per the germline V gene, CDR1 is SGDLS and CDR2 is YYNGEE. V was shortened by 3 bases and J by 8 bases, with 14 bases between the two germline ends. The CDR3 contains 13 residues. The TCR sequence derives from a human donor with classical Hodgkin lymphoma. The chain is built from TRBV9 and TRBJ1-2; D remains unclear. Sequences were derived from peripheral blood mononuclear cells (PBMCs), sampled before the second cycle of nivolumab. The chain's CDR3 is CASSGVPGGGYTF. The CDR3 DNA reads as TGTGCCAGCAGCGGAGTTCCGGGTGGCGGCTACACCTTC.